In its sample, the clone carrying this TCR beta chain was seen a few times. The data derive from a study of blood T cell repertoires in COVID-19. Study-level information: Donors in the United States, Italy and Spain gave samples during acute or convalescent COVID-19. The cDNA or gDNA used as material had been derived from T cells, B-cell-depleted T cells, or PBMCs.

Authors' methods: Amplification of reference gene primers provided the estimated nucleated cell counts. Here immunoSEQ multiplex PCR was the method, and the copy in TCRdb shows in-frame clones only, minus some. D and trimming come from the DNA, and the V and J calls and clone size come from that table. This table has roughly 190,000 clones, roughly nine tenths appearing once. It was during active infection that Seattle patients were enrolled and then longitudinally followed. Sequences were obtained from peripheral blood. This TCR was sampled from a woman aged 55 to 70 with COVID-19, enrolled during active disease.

The CDR3 here is CASSLSSGQGAPRYGYTF. The CDR3 region has the DNA TGTGCCAGCAGTTTGTCTTCGGGACAGGGGGCGCCCCGTTATGGCTACACCTTC. The chain combines TRBV27 with TRBJ1-2, with TRBD1 matching over 12 bases. Unmatched junction bases numbered 13, after V lost 3 bases and J lost 5 bases. The CDR3 is 18 residues long. Looked up from germline, CDR1 is MNHEY and CDR2 is SMNVEV (reference sequence).